This T cell receptor beta chain was obtained from a study of cytomegalovirus exposure and HLA in healthy donors. The overall study: Earlier, 90 million to 140 million unique TCR beta sequences were recovered from around 190 million T cells by an analysis.

CDR3 length equals 15 residues. V lost 4 bases and J lost 5; bases outside the gene matches: 6. CDR1 and CDR2 from the germline V gene are MGHRA and YSYEKL. The study ran its PCR with 60 Vbeta and 13 Jbeta primers. The protocol was immunoSEQ multiplex PCR, while the TCRdb copy is restricted to in-frame clones and leaves out a portion. The data hold roughly 150,000 clones, with about 88% observed a single time. Material: PBMCs. This TCR derives from a young man in good health and CMV-seropositive. V gene TRBV4-1 combines with J gene TRBJ2-1; 9 nucleotides match TRBD1. The CDR3 spells CASSPGQGVDNEQFF. The CDR3 region has the DNA TGCGCCAGCAGCCCGGGACAGGGAGTGGACAATGAGCAGTTCTTC.